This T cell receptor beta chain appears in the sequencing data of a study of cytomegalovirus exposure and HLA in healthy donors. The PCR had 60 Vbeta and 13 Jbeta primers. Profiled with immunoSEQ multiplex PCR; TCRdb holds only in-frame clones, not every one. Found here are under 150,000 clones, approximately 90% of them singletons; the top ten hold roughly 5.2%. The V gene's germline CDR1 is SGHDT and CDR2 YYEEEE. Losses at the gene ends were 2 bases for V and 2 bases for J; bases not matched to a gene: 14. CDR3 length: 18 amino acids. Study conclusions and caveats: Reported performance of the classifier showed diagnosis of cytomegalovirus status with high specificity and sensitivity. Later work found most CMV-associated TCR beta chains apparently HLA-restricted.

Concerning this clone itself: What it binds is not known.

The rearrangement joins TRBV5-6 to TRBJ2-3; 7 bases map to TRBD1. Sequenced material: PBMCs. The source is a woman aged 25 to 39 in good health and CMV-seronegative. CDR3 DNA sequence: TGTGCCAGCAGCTTTCTGAGAGGGCAGGGGGTCTCCACAGATACGCAGTATTTT. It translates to CASSFLRGQGVSTDTQYF.